The rows below give T cell receptor beta chains drawn from one sample of a study of blood T cell repertoires in COVID-19. Data came from immunoSEQ multiplex PCR; TCRdb stores just in-frame clones and leaves some out. Altogether a few hundred thousand clones are present, approximately 81% being singletons, with the ten largest covering 3% to 4.5%. Sequencing was carried out using peripheral blood. The receptors derive from a woman younger than 35 with acute or convalescent COVID-19. Each CDR3 is given with its conserved first and last residue. D genes are given only for firm matches. Clone size is shown for a subset of rows, as once, few, many or a class of expanded clone.

TRBJ1-4 - - TRBV15 CATSRGGGGADEKLFF TGTGCCACCAGCAGAGGGGGCGGGGGCGCGGACGAAAAACTGTTTTTT
TRBJ2-7 - TRBD2 TRBV24-1 CATSEIGGNEQYF TGTGCCACCAGTGAAATCGGGGGGAACGAGCAGTACTTC
TRBJ1-1 - - TRBV5-1 CASSLGNTNLNTEAFF TGCGCCAGCAGCTTGGGCAACACCAATTTGAACACTGAAGCTTTCTTT
TRBJ1-5 - - TRBV27 CASSLQGSVNQPQHF TGTGCCAGCAGTTTACAGGGATCAGTCAATCAGCCCCAGCATTTT
TRBJ2-1 once TRBD2 TRBV11-2 CASSSGTSRREQFF TGTGCCAGCAGCTCCGGGACTAGCCGCCGTGAGCAGTTCTTC
TRBJ2-3 - - TRBV4-1 CASSQVPEASTDTQYF TGCGCCAGCAGCCAAGTCCCGGAGGCAAGCACAGATACGCAGTATTTT
TRBJ1-1 - - TRBV11-2 CASSLRWGATEAFF TGTGCCAGCAGCTTAAGGTGGGGAGCCACTGAAGCTTTCTTT
TRBJ2-7 - - TRBV6-5 CASSSPTYEQYF TGTGCCAGCAGTTCCCCCACCTACGAGCAGTACTTC
TRBJ1-2 - TRBD1 TRBV19 CASTEGQGDGYTF TGTGCCAGCACGGAGGGGCAGGGGGATGGCTACACCTTC
TRBJ1-2 - - TRBV4-1 CASSQDQTGSYGYTF TGCGCCAGCAGCCAAGACCAAACAGGGAGCTATGGCTACACCTTC
TRBJ2-7 - TRBD1 TRBV5-4 CASSQGQGLEYF TGTGCCAGCAGCCAAGGACAGGGGCTTGAGTACTTC
TRBJ2-7 once - TRBV4-1 CASSQAPVSYEQYF TGCGCCAGCAGCCAAGCGCCAGTCTCCTACGAGCAGTACTTC
TRBJ1-1 - TRBD1 TRBV7-3 CASSLFGQGAGTEAFF TGTGCCAGCAGCTTATTTGGGCAGGGGGCAGGCACTGAAGCTTTCTTT
TRBJ1-2 - TRBD1 TRBV10-3 CATTGTGIYGYTF TGTGCCACCACCGGGACAGGGATCTATGGCTACACCTTC
TRBJ2-7 - TRBD2 TRBV19 CASSMATSGSYEQYF TGTGCCAGTAGTATGGCGACTAGCGGGAGCTACGAGCAGTACTTC
TRBJ2-4 once - TRBV18 CASSPSAEIRNIQYF TGTGCCAGCTCACCGAGCGCAGAGATACGAAACATTCAGTACTTC
TRBJ2-7 - - TRBV28 CASSSYIPRWQNPYEQYF TGTGCCAGCAGTTCATATATCCCCCGCTGGCAAAACCCCTACGAGCAGTACTTC
TRBJ2-7 - - TRBV2 CASKYNRQETYEQYF TGTGCCAGCAAATATAACCGACAGGAAACCTACGAGCAGTACTTC
TRBJ2-1 - TRBD2 TRBV7-8 CASGGSSGRDEQFF TGTGCCAGCGGTGGGTCTAGCGGGAGGGATGAGCAGTTCTTC
TRBJ2-5 - TRBD2 TRBV7-2 CASSLGGGFQETQYF TGTGCCAGCAGCTTAGGGGGGGGGTTCCAAGAGACCCAGTACTTC
TRBJ1-5 - - TRBV28 CASSFAHHDRPSNSNQPQHF TGTGCCAGCAGTTTTGCTCACCACGACAGGCCCTCTAATAGCAATCAGCCCCAGCATTTT
TRBJ2-7 - TRBD2 TRBV7-2 CASSFSAGGYEQYF TGTGCCAGCAGCTTTTCGGCGGGGGGCTACGAGCAGTACTTC
TRBJ1-4 - TRBD1 TRBV2 CASRLQGVNEKLFF TGTGCCAGCAGACTTCAGGGGGTTAATGAAAAACTGTTTTTT
TRBJ2-1 - - TRBV24-1 CATSDFDTYNEQFF TGTGCCACCAGTGATTTTGACACCTACAATGAGCAGTTCTTC
TRBJ1-5 once - TRBV6-6 CASRADQPQHF TGTGCCAGCAGAGCTGATCAGCCCCAGCATTTT
TRBJ2-7 - TRBD2 TRBV27 CASSPGLEFSYEQYF TGTGCCAGCAGTCCCGGACTAGAGTTTTCCTACGAGCAGTACTTC
TRBJ1-4 - - TRBV4-1 CASSQDLNFRLPLLLLFF TGCGCCAGCAGCCAAGATCTTAATTTTAGACTTCCCTTGCTCTTACTGTTTTTT
TRBJ1-2 few TRBD1 TRBV27 CASVSTTGGPNYGYTF TGTGCCAGCGTCTCGACGACAGGGGGCCCTAACTATGGCTACACCTTC
TRBJ2-5 - TRBD2 TRBV5-4 CASSLVRAGGEETQYF TGTGCCAGCAGCTTGGTGAGGGCGGGAGGTGAGGAGACCCAGTACTTC
TRBJ1-6 - - TRBV6-5 CASSPPGGYNSPLHF TGTGCCAGCAGTCCCCCCGGGGGGTATAATTCACCCCTCCACTTT
TRBJ1-3 - - TRBV2 CASSAGTLSGNTIYF TGTGCCAGCTCAGCCGGGACACTATCCGGAAACACCATATATTTT
TRBJ1-2 - TRBD1 TRBV6-5 CASSPLTGFVMGYTF TGTGCCAGCAGTCCCCTGACAGGGTTTGTGATGGGCTACACCTTC
TRBJ2-3 - TRBD2 TRBV5-4 CASSAGLAGSTDTQYF TGTGCCAGCAGCGCGGGACTAGCGGGCAGCACAGATACGCAGTATTTT
TRBJ1-1 - - TRBV10-2 CASRPGQKNTEAFF TGCGCCAGCAGACCTGGACAGAAGAACACTGAAGCTTTCTTT
TRBJ2-5 - - TRBV24-1 CATRPSGLETQYF TGTGCCACCAGGCCTTCGGGGTTAGAGACCCAGTACTTC
TRBJ1-2 - TRBD1 TRBV19 CASSLLEDRGHGYTF TGTGCCAGTAGTCTACTGGAAGACAGGGGGCATGGCTACACCTTC
TRBJ1-2 - TRBD1 TRBV30 CAWSMPTGVLQGYTF TGTGCCTGGAGTATGCCGACAGGGGTTCTTCAAGGCTACACCTTC
TRBJ2-1 - TRBD2 TRBV30 CAWRPDGLAGGNNEQFF TGTGCCTGGAGGCCCGATGGACTAGCGGGGGGTAACAATGAGCAGTTCTTC
TRBJ1-5 - - TRBV10-2 CASSDSGNQPQHF TGCGCCAGCAGTGACTCAGGTAATCAGCCCCAGCATTTT
TRBJ1-6 - TRBD1 TRBV6-5 CASTSRTGFNSPLHF TGTGCCAGCACCTCAAGGACAGGGTTTAATTCACCCCTCCACTTT
TRBJ1-1 - TRBD1 TRBV24-1 CATSDRGQTSKAFF TGTGCCACCAGTGATAGGGGACAGACAAGCAAAGCTTTCTTT
TRBJ2-7 - TRBD1 TRBV19 CATTGGRLYEQYF TGTGCCACAACAGGGGGGCGTCTCTACGAGCAGTACTTC
TRBJ1-1 - - TRBV12-3/TRBV12-4 CASSLVGDTEAFF TGTGCCAGCAGTTTAGTAGGGGACACTGAAGCTTTCTTT
TRBJ2-7 - TRBD2 TRBV5-4 CASSPSGGASPYEQYF TGTGCCAGCTCCCCGAGCGGGGGGGCCTCACCCTACGAGCAGTACTTC
TRBJ1-4 - TRBD1 TRBV15 CATSGGTGGVATNEKLFF TGTGCCACCAGCGGGGGGACAGGGGGTGTTGCAACTAATGAAAAACTGTTTTTT